The entry below gives a single T cell receptor (beta chain) sequence along with its context. The source of the sample is a study of blood T cells in healthy people across ages. This CDR3 region has 14 residues. Trimming shortened V by 7 bases and J by 2 bases, and 14 bases separated the two germline ends. A sample-barcoded 5' primer and a J-beta primer mix were used in a second PCR of roughly 6 to 11 cycles. TCRdb reprocessed the 5' RACE reads via MiXCR and lists one record per CDR3 protein. The sample consists of hundreds of thousands of distinct CDR3 sequences, 45% to 70% of them appearing once. This sequence joins TRBV12-3 or TRBV12-4 and TRBJ1-2, with D tentatively TRBD1 (6 bases). This receptor was identified in a man aged 40-49 years in good health. The source material was blood. DNA of the CDR3: TGTGCCAGCACCCTAGGGGGGGCCAACTATGGCTACACCTTC. Its protein product is CASTLGGANYGYTF.